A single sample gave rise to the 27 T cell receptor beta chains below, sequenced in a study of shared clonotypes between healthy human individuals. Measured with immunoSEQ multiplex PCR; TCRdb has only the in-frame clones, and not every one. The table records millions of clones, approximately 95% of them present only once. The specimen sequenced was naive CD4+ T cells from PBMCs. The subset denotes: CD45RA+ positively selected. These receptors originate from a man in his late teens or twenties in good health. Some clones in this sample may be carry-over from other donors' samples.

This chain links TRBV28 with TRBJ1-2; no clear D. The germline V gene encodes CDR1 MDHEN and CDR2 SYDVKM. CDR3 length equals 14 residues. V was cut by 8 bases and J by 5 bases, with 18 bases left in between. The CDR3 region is CASGTGKGFYGYTF. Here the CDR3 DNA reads TGTGCCAGCGGTACGGGGAAGGGATTTTATGGCTACACCTTC.

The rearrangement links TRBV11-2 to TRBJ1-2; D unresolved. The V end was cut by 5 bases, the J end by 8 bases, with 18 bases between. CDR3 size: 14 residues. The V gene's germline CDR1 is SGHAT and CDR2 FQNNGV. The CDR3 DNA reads TGTGCCAGCAGCAACCCTGGTGTGGGAGGAGGCTACACCTTC. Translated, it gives CASSNPGVGGGYTF.

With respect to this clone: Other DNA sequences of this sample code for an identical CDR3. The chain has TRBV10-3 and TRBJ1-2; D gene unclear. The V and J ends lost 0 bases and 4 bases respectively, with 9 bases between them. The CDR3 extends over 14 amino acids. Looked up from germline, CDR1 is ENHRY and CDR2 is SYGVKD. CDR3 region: CAISESGRGYGYTF. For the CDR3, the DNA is TGTGCCATCAGTGAGTCAGGACGGGGCTATGGCTACACCTTC.

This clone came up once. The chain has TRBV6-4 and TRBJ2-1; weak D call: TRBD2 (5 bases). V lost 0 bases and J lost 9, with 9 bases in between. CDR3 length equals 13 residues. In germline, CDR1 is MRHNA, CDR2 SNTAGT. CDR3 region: CASSDSRGSEQFF. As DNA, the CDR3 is TGTGCCAGCAGTGACTCGAGAGGGAGTGAGCAGTTCTTC.

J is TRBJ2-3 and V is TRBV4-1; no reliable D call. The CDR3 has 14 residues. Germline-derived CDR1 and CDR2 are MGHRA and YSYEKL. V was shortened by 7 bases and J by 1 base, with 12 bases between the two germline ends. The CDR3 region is CASTLAVGTDTQYF. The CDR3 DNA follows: TGCGCCAGCACCCTTGCGGTAGGCACAGATACGCAGTATTTT.

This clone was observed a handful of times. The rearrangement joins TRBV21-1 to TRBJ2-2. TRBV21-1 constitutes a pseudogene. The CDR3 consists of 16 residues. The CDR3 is CASSSQGRSNTGELFF. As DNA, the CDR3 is TGTGCCAGCAGCTCCCAAGGCCGGTCGAACACCGGGGAGCTGTTTTTT.

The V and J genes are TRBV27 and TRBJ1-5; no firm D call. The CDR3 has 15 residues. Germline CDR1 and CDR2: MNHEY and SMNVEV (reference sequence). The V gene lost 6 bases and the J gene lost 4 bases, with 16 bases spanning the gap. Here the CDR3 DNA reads TGTGCCAGCAGCTCAACCGGGCCCCTGAATCAGCCCCAGCATTTT. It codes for CASSSTGPLNQPQHF.

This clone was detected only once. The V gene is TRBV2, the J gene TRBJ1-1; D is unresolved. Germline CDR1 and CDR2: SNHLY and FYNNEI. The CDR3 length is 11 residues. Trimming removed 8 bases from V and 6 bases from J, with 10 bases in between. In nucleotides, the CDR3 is TGTGCCAGCTTAGGCTTTCCTGAAGCTTTCTTT. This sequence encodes CASLGFPEAFF.

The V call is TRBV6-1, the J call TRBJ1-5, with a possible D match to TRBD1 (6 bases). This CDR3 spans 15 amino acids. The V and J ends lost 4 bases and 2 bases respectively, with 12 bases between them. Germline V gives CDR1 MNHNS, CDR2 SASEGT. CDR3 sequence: CASSAGVSGNQPQHF. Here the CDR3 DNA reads TGTGCCAGCAGTGCAGGGGTTAGCGGCAATCAGCCCCAGCATTTT.

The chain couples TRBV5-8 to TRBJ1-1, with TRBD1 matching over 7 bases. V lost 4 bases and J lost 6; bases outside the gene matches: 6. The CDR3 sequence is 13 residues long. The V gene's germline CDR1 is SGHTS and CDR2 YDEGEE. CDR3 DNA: TGTGCCAGCAGCCGCGACAGGGTCTCTGAAGCTTTCTTT. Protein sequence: CASSRDRVSEAFF.

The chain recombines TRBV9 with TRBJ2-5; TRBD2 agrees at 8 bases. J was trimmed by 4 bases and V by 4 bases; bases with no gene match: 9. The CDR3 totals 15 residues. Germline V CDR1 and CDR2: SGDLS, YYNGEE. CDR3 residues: CASSTSGREVETQYF. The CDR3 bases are TGTGCCAGCAGCACCTCCGGGCGGGAGGTAGAGACCCAGTACTTC.

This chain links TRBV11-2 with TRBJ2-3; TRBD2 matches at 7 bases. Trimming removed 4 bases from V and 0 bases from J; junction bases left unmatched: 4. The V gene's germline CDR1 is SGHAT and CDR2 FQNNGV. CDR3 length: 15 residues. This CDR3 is CASSSGLPSTDTQYF. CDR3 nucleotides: TGTGCCAGCAGCTCGGGACTACCTAGCACAGATACGCAGTATTTT.

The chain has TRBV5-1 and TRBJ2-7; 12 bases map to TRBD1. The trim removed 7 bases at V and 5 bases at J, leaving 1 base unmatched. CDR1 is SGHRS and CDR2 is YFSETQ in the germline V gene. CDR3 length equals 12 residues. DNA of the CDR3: TGCGCCAGCCGGGACAGGGGGCACGAGCAGTACTTC. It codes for CASRDRGHEQYF.

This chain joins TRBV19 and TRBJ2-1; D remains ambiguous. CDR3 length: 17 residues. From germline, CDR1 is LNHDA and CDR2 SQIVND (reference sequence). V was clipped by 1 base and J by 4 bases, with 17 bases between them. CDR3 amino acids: CASSIARLGTHYNEQFF. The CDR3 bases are TGTGCCAGTAGTATAGCCCGGCTGGGTACCCATTACAATGAGCAGTTCTTC. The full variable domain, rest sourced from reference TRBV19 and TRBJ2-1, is DGGITQSPKYLFRKEGQNVTLSCEQNLNHDAMYWYRQDPGQGLRLIYYSQIVNDFQKGDIAEGYSVSREKKESFPLTVTSAQKNPTAFYLCASSIARLGTHYNEQFFGPGTRLTVL.

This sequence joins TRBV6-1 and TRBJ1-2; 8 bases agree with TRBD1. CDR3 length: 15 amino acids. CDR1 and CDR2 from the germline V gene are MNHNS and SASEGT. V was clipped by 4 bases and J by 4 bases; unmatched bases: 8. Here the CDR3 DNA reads TGTGCCAGCAGTGTCGGACAGGGAGAGGGCTATGGCTACACCTTC. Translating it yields CASSVGQGEGYGYTF.

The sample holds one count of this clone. CDR3 residues: CASSSTGPHEKLFF. CDR3 bases: TGTGCCAGCAGCTCTACAGGGCCCCATGAAAAACTGTTTTTT. The chain employs TRBV7-9 and TRBJ1-4; the D gene is possibly TRBD1 (6 bases). Germline loops: CDR1 SEHNR, CDR2 FQNEAQ (reference sequence). The CDR3 length is 14 residues. Trimming pared 4 bases from V and 6 bases from J, leaving 12 bases between.

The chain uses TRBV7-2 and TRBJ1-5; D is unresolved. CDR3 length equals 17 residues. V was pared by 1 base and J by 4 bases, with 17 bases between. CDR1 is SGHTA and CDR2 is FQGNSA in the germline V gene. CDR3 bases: TGTGCCAGCAGCTTAGTGGTAGGCGACATTTTTAATCAGCCCCAGCATTTT. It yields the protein CASSLVVGDIFNQPQHF.

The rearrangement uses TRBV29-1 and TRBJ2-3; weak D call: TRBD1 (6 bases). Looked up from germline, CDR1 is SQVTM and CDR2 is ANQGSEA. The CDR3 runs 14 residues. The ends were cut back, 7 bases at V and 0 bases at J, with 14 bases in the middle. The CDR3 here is CSAVGTPSTDTQYF. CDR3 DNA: TGCAGCGCTGTCGGGACACCGAGCACAGATACGCAGTATTTT.

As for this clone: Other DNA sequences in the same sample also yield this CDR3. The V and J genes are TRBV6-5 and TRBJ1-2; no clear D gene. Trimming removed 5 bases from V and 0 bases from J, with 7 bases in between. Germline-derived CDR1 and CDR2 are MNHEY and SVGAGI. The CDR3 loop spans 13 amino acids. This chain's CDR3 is CASSRTSNYGYTF. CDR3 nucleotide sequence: TGTGCCAGCAGTCGGACCTCTAACTATGGCTACACCTTC.

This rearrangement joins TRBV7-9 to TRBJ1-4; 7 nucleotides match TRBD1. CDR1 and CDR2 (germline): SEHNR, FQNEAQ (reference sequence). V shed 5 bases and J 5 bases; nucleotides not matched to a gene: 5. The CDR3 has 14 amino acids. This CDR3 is CASSLGQVNEKLFF. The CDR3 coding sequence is TGTGCCAGCAGCCTCGGACAGGTGAATGAAAAACTGTTTTTT.

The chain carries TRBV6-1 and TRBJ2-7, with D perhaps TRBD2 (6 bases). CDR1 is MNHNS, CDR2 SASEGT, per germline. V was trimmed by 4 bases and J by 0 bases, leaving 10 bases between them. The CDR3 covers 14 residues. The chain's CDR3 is CASSVGGFSYEQYF. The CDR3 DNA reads TGTGCCAGCAGTGTCGGGGGTTTCTCCTACGAGCAGTACTTC.

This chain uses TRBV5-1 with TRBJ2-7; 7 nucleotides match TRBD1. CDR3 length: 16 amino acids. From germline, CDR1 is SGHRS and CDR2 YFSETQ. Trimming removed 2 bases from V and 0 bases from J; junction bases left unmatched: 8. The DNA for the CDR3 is TGCGCCAGCAGCTTTTCACAGGGGCCACTCTCCTACGAGCAGTACTTC. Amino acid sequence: CASSFSQGPLSYEQYF.

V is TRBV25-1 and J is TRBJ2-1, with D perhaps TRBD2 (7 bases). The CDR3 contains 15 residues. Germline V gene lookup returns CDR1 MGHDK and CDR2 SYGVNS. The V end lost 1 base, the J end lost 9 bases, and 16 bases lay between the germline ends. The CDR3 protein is CASSESGGRSSEQFF. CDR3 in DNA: TGTGCCAGCAGTGAATCCGGGGGGCGATCCAGTGAGCAGTTCTTC.

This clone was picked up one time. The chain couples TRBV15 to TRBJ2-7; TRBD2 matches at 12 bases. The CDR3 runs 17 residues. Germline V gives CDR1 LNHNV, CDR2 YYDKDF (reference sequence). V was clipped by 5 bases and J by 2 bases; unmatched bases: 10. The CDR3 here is CATSLAGGGIRPYEQYF. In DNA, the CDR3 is TGTGCCACCAGCCTAGCGGGAGGGGGGATTAGACCCTACGAGCAGTACTTC.

This CDR3 reads CASRRRTGDSNQPQHF. Written as DNA, the CDR3 is TGTGCCAGCAGGCGTCGGACAGGGGATAGCAATCAGCCCCAGCATTTT. The chain carries TRBV27 and TRBJ1-5, with 9 bases matching TRBD1. From germline, CDR1 is MNHEY and CDR2 SMNVEV (reference sequence). The CDR3 is 16 amino acids. After removal of 6 bases from V and 0 bases from J, the junction contained 6 bases not matched to a gene.

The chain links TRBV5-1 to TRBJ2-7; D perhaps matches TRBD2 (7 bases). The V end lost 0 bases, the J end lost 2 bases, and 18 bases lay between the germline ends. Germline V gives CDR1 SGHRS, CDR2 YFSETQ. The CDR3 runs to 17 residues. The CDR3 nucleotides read TGCGCCAGCAGCTTGGCCACCCGGTGGGGGGGCGCCTACGAGCAGTACTTC. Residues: CASSLATRWGGAYEQYF.

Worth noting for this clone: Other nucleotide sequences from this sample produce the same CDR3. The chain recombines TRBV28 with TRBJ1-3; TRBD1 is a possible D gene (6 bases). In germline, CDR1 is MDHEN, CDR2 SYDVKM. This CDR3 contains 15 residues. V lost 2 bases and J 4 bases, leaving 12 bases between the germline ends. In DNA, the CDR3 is TGTGCCAGCAGTTTAGGGGGGGCTCGAGGAAACACCATATATTTT. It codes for CASSLGGARGNTIYF.